This T cell receptor beta chain is drawn from a study of T cell repertoires in cytomegalovirus infection. Study-wide background: Recently identified HLA-C-restricted and well-studied HLA-B-restricted CMV epitopes were used. Evidence of both CMV infection and a matching HLA type came from public TCR beta signatures. Study-level results: HLA-C-restricted CMV clonotypes gave the most frequent clonotype in two of eight donors. Cumulative public TCR beta family frequency identified carriers of CMV plus the relevant HLA.

TCRdb fed the reads into MiXCR, producing one record per CDR3 protein. The table shows roughly 990,000 distinct CDR3 sequences, with approximately 30% occurring only once. As to this clonotype: No antigen is known for it.

The V gene lost 5 bases and the J gene lost 0 bases, with 14 bases spanning the gap. CDR3 size: 15 residues. CDR1 SGHAT and CDR2 FQNNGV come from the germline V gene. This specimen consisted of cultured CD8+ T cells from PBMCs, obtained from culture after CMV antigen stimulation. The TCR comes from a human donor in good health (CMV status not recorded). Some clones in this sample may be carry-over from other donors' samples. This rearrangement joins TRBV11-2 to TRBJ2-7; the D is unclear. DNA for the CDR3: TGTGCCAGCAGCCCCCCCGGCAGGTCCTCCTACGAGCAGTACTTC. This gives the protein CASSPPGRSSYEQYF.